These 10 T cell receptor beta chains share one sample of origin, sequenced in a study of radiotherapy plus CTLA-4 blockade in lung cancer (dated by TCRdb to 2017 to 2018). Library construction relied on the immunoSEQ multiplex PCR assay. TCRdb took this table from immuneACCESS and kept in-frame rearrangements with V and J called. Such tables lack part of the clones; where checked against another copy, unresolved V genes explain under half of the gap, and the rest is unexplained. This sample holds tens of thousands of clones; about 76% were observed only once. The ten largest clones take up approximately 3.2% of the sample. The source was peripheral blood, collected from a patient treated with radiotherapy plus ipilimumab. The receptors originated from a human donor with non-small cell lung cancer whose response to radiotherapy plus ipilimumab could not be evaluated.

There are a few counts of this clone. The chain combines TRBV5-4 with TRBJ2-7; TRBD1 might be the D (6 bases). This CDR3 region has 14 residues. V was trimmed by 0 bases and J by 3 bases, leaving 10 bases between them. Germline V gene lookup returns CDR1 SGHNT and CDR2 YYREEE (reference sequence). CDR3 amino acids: CASSLASGDYEQYF. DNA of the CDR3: TGTGCCAGCAGCTTGGCTTCAGGGGACTACGAGCAGTACTTC.

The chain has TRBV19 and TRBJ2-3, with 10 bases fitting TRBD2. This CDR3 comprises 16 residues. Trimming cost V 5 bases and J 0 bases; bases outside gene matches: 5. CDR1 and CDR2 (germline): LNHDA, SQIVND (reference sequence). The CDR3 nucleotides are TGTGCCAGTAGTCCCAGCGGGAGGGTTAGCACAGATACGCAGTATTTT. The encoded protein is CASSPSGRVSTDTQYF.

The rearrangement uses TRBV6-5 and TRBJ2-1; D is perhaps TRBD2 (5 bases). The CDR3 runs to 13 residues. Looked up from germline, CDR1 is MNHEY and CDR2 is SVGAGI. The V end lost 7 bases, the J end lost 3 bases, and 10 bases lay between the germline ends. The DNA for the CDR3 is TGTGCCAGCACCAAGGCGGGCTACAATGAGCAGTTCTTC. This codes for CASTKAGYNEQFF.

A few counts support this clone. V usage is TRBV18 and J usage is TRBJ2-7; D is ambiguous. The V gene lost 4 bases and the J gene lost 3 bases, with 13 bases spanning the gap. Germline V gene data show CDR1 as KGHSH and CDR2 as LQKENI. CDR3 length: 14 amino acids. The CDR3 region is CASSLPQKNYEQYF. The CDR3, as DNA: TGTGCCAGCTCACTGCCACAAAAAAACTACGAGCAGTACTTC.

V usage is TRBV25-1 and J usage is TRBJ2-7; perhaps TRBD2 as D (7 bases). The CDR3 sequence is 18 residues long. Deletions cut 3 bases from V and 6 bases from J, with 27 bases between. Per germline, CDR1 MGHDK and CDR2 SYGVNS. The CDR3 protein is CASSEGASGRRLLGEQYF. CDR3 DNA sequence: TGTGCCAGCAGTGAGGGGGCTAGCGGTCGGCGTCTTTTGGGCGAGCAGTACTTC.

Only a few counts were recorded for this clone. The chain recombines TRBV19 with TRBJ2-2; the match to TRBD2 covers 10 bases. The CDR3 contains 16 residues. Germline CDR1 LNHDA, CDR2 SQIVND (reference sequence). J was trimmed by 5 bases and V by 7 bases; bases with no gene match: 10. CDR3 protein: CASNKLAGVRTGELFF. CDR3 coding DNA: TGTGCCAGTAATAAGCTAGCGGGAGTTAGAACCGGGGAGCTGTTTTTT.

The CDR3 DNA reads TGTGCCAGCAGACCGGACACCGACTCGAAAGAAAAACTGTTTTTT. Translating gives CASRPDTDSKEKLFF. This sequence joins TRBV6-1 and TRBJ1-4, with a tentative D call TRBD1 (5 bases). Germline CDR1 MNHNS, CDR2 SASEGT. V was cut by 6 bases and J by 8 bases, with 19 bases left in between. The CDR3 totals 15 residues.

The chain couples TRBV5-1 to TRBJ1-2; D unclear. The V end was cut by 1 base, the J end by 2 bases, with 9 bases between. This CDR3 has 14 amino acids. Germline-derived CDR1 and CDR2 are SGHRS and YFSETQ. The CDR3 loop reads CASSLHGKNYGYTF. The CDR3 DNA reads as TGCGCCAGCAGCTTGCACGGGAAGAACTATGGCTACACCTTC.

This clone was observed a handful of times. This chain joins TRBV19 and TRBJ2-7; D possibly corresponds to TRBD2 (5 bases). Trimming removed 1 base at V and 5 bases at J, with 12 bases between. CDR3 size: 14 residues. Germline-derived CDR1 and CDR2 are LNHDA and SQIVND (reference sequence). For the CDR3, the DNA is TGTGCCAGTAGTATAGGATTTGCTAGCCACGAGCAGTACTTC. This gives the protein CASSIGFASHEQYF.

CDR3 residues: CASSSGLARYGELFF. CDR3 sequence (DNA): TGTGCCAGCAGCTCCGGACTAGCGCGGTATGGGGAGCTGTTTTTT. This chain joins TRBV11-2 and TRBJ2-2; 9 bases are a match to TRBD2. Germline V gene data show CDR1 as SGHAT and CDR2 as FQNNGV. J was trimmed by 8 bases and V by 4 bases; bases with no gene match: 8. The CDR3 contains 15 residues.